This T cell receptor beta chain comes out of a study of T cell responses to AZD1222 COVID-19 vaccine (dated by TCRdb to about 2021). Regarding the complete study: A total of 240 or so trial participants underwent TCR sequencing, of whom nearly 210 had received two doses of AZD1222 and approximately 25 had received two doses of the MenACWY control vaccine. Trial participants were enrolled into age subgroups of 18-55, 56-69 and 70-plus years, which contained 148, 28 and 57 TCR-sequenced participants, respectively.

This clone was recorded once. Its antigen is not yet known. No base quality values were provided; no much bigger clone lies one nucleotide off. From its cysteine to its phenylalanine, the CDR3 spans 15 amino acids. The sequence is cut down to CDR3 DNA, 45 bases in frame from base 1. V loses 0 bases at its end and J loses 5 bases; junction bases beyond the gene matches: 5. Looking up the germline V gene yields CDR1 SGHRS and CDR2 YFSETQ. The time point tag for this specimen amounts to: about 28 days (+/-7) after the second vaccine dose. AZD1222 recipients whose second dose came at about 4 weeks and those whose second dose came at about 12 weeks were combined into one group, since spike-specific TCR depth and breadth did not differ between the two schedules. The vaccinee samples were drawn from two UK trials, COV001 and COV002, one of which was a single-blind randomized controlled phase 2/3 trial testing AZD1222 (ChAdOx1 nCoV-19) in healthy adults. For TCRbeta chain sequencing, PBMC samples were collected from trial participants at day 0 and at day 28 after the second dose.

Paper-wide results and their limitations: The whole spike protein was spanned by vaccine-associated CD4 TCRs, and dominant responses were seen in regions 160-218 and 743-854. Epitopes outside the regions mutated in the B.1.351 and B.1.1.7 variants were reportedly recognized by nearly half of the unique spike-specific TCRs. Participants were mostly white British, with more females than males. The authors suggested clonal diversity may have been underestimated. Spike-specific TCR breadth and depth rose significantly after two AZD1222 doses compared with day 0 and with MenACWY recipients. Conclusions about previously exposed vaccinees are limited because only six or seven AZD1222 recipients were SARS-CoV-2 seropositive at baseline. Because no day 14 peak-response samples were available, the repertoires could be characterized only after the peak T cell response. The 56-69-year group was small, and its depth increase did not reach significance, likely because of low power.

The CDR3 regions of human TCRbeta chains were analyzed by immunosequencing. The study's own analysis went as follows. Repertoire TCRs were checked for matches against a reference library of SARS-CoV-2-specific TCRs that had been generated using the MIRA antigen-specificity platform. Breadth was defined as the fraction of unique TCRs that were SARS-CoV-2-associated. Depth was defined as the fraction of total T cells that were SARS-CoV-2-associated. Using the MIRA data, each spike-specific TCR was assigned both to the spike region to which the TCR was reactive and to a CD4 or CD8 class. Log10-transformed breadth and depth values were compared by one-way ANOVA with Sidak's multiple comparisons tests. TCRdb holds this immuneACCESS table with in-frame rearrangements only. Some clones are missing; in checked studies, unresolved V genes explain under half, and the rest has no known cause. V, J and clone size are those of that table, while D and trimming were read from the DNA. This sample holds tens of thousands of clones; approximately 86% were observed only once. In total, the top ten clones hold approximately 2.4% of the sample.

The chain employs TRBV5-1 and TRBJ2-5; 9 bases in between match TRBD2. The receptor was isolated from an adult who received the AZD1222 COVID-19 vaccine. The sample was peripheral blood, taken 28 days after the second AZD1222 dose. The DNA is TGCGCCAGCAGCTTGGGCCTAGCGGGAATGGAGACCCAGTACTTC. It is translated as CASSLGLAGMETQYF.